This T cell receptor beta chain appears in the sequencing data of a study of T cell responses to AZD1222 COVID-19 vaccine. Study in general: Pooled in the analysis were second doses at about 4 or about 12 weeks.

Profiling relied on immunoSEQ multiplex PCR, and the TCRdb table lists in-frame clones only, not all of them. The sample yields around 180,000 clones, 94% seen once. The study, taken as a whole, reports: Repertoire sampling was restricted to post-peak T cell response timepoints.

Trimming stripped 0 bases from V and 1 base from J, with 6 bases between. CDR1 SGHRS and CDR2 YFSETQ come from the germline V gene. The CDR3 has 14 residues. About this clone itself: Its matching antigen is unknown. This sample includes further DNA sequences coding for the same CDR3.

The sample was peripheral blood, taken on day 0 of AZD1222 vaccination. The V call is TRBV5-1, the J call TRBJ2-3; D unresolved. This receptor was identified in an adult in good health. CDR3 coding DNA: TGCGCCAGCAGCTTGGGACCTGGCACAGATACGCAGTATTTT. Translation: CASSLGPGTDTQYF.